Below are 8 T cell receptor beta chains sequenced from a single sample in a study of T cells in women clearing cervical HPV infection. Sequencing was performed with immunoSEQ multiplex PCR; in TCRdb, only in-frame clones are kept and a portion is missing. The specimen's table records under 45,000 clones. The material sequenced was blood buffy coat. The source of these receptors is a woman between 18 and 70 years old with a cervical HPV16 infection that either progressed to CIN3+ or cleared (not recorded which).

Points on this clone: The read halts 3 residues ahead of the CDR3 end, with the missing end drawn from the germline J gene. The chain couples TRBV30 to TRBJ2-2; a possible D gene is TRBD2 (6 bases). Germline V gene lookup returns CDR1 GTSNPN and CDR2 SVGIG (reference sequence). CDR3 length equals 15 residues. Trimming removed 2 bases from V and 5 bases from J, with 15 bases in between. CDR3 DNA, as far as it was read: TGTGCCTGGAGTCACGGGGGAGCGGAGACCGGGGAG. This gives the protein CAWSHGGAETGE. The entire CDR3 protein reads CAWSHGGAETGELFF.

Concerning this clone: The read ends 3 residues shy of where the CDR3 ends; the end is completed using the germline J gene. The rearrangement joins TRBV7-9 to TRBJ2-7; D gene unclear. The germline gives CDR1 SEHNR, CDR2 FQNEAQ (reference sequence). This CDR3 has 11 amino acids. Trimming pared 4 bases from V and 4 bases from J, leaving 5 bases between. The sequenced part of the CDR3 DNA is TGTGCCAGCAGCTCAGAATACGAG. The encoded protein is CASSSEYE. The whole CDR3 reads CASSSEYEQYF.

Of note for this clone: Coverage ceases 3 residues before the CDR3 finishes, and the germline J gene fills in the end. V gene TRBV7-8 combines with J gene TRBJ1-2, with TRBD1 as a possible D gene (5 bases). The CDR3 loop spans 13 amino acids. CDR1 is SGHVS, CDR2 FQNEAQ, per germline. CDR3 sequence: CASSLEGSWTYTF. The sequenced CDR3 bases are TGTGCCAGCAGCTTAGAGGGGTCGTGGACC.

Judged by frequency, this clone is medium-sized (0.01 to 0.1%). CDR3 protein: CASSASGSSYEQYF. CDR3 DNA, as far as it was read: TGTGCCAGCAGTGCATCGGGGAGCTCCTACGAG. The J gene is TRBJ2-7, the V gene TRBV6-1, with D possibly TRBD2 on 5 matching bases. The read ends 3 residues before the CDR3 terminus; that terminus is restored from the germline J gene. The germline V gene encodes CDR1 MNHNS and CDR2 SASEGT. The CDR3 is 14 amino acids. The V and J ends lost 4 bases and 0 bases respectively, with 10 bases between them.

Notes on this clone: The observed sequence ends 3 residues before the CDR3 terminus, with the missing tail filled in from the germline J gene. The chain couples TRBV20-1 to TRBJ2-1; 11 bases map to TRBD2. Germline V gene lookup returns CDR1 DFQATT and CDR2 SNEGSKA (reference sequence). The CDR3 covers 16 residues. V gave up 0 bases and J gave up 8 bases; unmatched junction bases: 9. CDR3 DNA, as far as it was read: TGCAGTGCTAGAGATCTACTAGCGGGGGTCGTCGATGAG. Residues: CSARDLLAGVVDE. The full CDR3 protein is CSARDLLAGVVDEQFF.

Details on this clone: The sequence runs out 3 residues before the end of the CDR3; the remainder is reconstructed from the germline J gene. V is TRBV24-1 and J is TRBJ2-2; 10 bases agree with TRBD2. The germline gives CDR1 KGHDR, CDR2 SFDVKD. The V segment lost 4 bases and the J segment 4 bases; nucleotides outside the gene matches: 8. CDR3 length: 17 amino acids. CDR3 protein: CATSERLAGDGTGELFF. The part of the CDR3 DNA that was read is TGTGCCACCAGTGAAAGGCTAGCGGGAGACGGCACCGGGGAG.

As to this clone: The read terminates 3 residues ahead of where the CDR3 ends, so the germline J gene completes it. V gene TRBV18 combines with J gene TRBJ2-7; D not certain. V dropped 6 bases and J dropped 0 bases, with 9 bases sitting between them. There are 13 residues in the CDR3. In germline, CDR1 is KGHSH, CDR2 LQKENI. The CDR3 DNA, read in part, is TGTGCCAGCTCCCCCGTCCCCTCCTACGAG. Its translation: CASSPVPSYE. The full CDR3 protein reads CASSPVPSYEQYF.

This CDR3 is CASSLASNDYTF. CDR3 DNA (partial): TGTGCCAGTAGTCTGGCCTCCAATGAC. The chain recombines TRBV19 with TRBJ1-2; D is ambiguous. Read sequence stops 3 residues before the CDR3 end, and the germline J gene provides the missing end. Germline CDR1 reads LNHDA; CDR2 reads SQIVND (reference sequence). The CDR3 is 12 residues long.